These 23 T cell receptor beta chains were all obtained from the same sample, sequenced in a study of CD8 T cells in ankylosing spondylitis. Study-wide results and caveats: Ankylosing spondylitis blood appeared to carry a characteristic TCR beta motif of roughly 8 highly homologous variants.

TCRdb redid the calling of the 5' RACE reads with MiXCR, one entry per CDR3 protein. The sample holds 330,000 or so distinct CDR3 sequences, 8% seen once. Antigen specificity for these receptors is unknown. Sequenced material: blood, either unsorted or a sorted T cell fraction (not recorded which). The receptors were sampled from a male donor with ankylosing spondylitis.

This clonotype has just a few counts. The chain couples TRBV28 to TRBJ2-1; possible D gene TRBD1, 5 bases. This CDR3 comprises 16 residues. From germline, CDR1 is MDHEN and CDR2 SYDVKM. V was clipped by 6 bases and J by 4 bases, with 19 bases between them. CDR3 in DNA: TGTGCCAGCAGCCAAACCTCTGGACACATGTACAATGAGCAGTTCTTC. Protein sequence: CASSQTSGHMYNEQFF.

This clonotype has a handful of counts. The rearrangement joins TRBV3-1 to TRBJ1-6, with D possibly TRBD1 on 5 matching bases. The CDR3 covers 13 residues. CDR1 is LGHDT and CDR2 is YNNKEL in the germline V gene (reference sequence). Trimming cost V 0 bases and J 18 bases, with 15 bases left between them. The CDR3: CASSQEVAGTPHF. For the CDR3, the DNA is TGTGCCAGCAGCCAAGAGGTGGCGGGGACTCCCCACTTT.

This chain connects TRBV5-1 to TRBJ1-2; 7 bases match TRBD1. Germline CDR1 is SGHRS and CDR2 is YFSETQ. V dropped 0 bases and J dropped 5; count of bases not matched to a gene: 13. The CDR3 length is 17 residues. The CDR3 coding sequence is TGCGCCAGCAGCTTGGACGGGACAGTGAACGGACCATATGGCTACACCTTC. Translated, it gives CASSLDGTVNGPYGYTF.

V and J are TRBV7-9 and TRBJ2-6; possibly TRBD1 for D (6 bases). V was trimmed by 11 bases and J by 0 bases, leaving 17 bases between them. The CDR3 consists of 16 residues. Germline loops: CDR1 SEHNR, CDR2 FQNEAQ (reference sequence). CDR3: CALRDTEPSGANVLTF. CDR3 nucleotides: TGTGCCCTGAGGGACACCGAGCCCTCTGGGGCCAACGTCCTGACTTTC.

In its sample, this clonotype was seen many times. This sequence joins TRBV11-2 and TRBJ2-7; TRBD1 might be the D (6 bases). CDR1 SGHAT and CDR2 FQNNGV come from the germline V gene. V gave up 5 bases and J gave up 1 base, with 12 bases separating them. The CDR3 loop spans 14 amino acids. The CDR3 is CASSLGGLSYEQYF. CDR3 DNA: TGTGCCAGCAGCCTTGGGGGCCTTTCCTACGAGCAGTACTTC.

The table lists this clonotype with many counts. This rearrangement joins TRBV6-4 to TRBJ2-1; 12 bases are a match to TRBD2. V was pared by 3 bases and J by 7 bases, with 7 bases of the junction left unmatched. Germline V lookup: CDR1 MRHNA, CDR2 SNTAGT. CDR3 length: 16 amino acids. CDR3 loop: CASSDVGTSGFNEQFF. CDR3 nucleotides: TGTGCCAGCAGTGATGTCGGGACTAGCGGGTTTAATGAGCAGTTCTTC.

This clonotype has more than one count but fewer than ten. CDR3 sequence: CASSDPGFLRDTEAFF. In nucleotides, the CDR3 is TGTGCCAGCAGCGATCCAGGGTTTCTAAGGGACACTGAAGCTTTCTTT. V is TRBV7-8 and J is TRBJ1-1; possibly TRBD1 for D (5 bases). V was shortened by 5 bases and J by 3 bases, with 19 bases between the two germline ends. CDR1 is SGHVS and CDR2 is FQNEAQ in the germline V gene. The CDR3 has 16 amino acids.

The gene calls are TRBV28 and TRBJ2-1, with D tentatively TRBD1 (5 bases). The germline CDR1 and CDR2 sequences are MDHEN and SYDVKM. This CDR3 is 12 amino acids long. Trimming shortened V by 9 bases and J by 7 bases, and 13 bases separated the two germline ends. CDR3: CASKGVNNEQFF. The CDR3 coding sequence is TGTGCCAGTAAAGGGGTCAATAATGAGCAGTTCTTC.

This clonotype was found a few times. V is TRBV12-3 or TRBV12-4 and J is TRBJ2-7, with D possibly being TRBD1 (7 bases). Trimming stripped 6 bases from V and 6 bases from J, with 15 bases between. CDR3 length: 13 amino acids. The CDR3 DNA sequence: TGTGCCAGCAGCAGGGGGGTTCCGCCCGAGCAGTACTTC. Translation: CASSRGVPPEQYF.

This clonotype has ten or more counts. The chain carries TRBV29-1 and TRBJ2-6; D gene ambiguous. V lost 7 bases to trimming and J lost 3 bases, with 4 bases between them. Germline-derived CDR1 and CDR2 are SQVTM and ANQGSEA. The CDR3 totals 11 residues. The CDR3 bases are TGCAGCGCTGGTGGGGCCAACGTCCTGACTTTC. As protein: CSAGGANVLTF.

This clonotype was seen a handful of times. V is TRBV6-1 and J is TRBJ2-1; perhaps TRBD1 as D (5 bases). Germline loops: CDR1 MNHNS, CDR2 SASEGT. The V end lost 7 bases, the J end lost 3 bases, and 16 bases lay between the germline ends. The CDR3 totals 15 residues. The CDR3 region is CASKKRGSSYNEQFF. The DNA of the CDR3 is TGTGCCAGCAAGAAAAGGGGAAGTAGCTACAATGAGCAGTTCTTC.

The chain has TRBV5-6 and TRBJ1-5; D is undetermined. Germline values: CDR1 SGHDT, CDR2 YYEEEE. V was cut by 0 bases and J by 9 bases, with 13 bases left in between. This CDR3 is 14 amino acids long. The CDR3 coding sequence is TGTGCCAGCAGCTTGGCTGGGCGGCGGGGGCCCCAGCATTTT. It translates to CASSLAGRRGPQHF.

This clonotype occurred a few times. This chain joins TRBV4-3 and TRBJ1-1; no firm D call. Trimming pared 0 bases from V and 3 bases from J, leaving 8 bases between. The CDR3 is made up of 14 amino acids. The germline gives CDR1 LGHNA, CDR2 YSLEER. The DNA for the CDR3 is TGCGCCAGCAGCCAAGAATGGGCCTACACTGAAGCTTTCTTT. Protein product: CASSQEWAYTEAFF.

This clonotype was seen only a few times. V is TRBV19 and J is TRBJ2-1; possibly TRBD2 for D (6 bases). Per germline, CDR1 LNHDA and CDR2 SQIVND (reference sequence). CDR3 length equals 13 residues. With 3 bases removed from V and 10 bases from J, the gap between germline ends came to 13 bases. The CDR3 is CASSMWEAGEQFF. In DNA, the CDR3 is TGTGCCAGTAGTATGTGGGAGGCGGGGGAGCAGTTCTTC.

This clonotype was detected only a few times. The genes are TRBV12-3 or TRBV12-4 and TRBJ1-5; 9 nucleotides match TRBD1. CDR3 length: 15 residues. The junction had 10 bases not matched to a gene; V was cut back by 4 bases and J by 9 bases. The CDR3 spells CASSSSGTGTWPQHF. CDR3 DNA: TGTGCCAGCAGTTCCTCCGGGACAGGGACTTGGCCCCAGCATTTT.

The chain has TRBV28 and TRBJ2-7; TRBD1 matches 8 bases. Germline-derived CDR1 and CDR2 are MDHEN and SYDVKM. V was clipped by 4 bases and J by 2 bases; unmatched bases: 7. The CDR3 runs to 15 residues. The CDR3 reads CASSSDRALTYEQYF. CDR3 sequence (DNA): TGTGCCAGCAGTTCGGACAGGGCCCTAACCTACGAGCAGTACTTC.

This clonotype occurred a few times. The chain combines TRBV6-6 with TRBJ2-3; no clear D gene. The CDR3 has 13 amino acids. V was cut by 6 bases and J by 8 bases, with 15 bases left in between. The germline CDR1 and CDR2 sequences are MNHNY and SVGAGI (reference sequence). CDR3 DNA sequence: TGTGCCAGCAGCCCCGGAACTCTGGGTACGCAGTATTTT. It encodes CASSPGTLGTQYF.

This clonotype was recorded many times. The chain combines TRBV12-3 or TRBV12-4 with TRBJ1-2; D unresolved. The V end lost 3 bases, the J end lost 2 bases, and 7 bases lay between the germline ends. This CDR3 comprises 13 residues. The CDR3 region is CASSLDQNYGYTF. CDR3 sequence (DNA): TGTGCCAGCAGTTTGGATCAAAACTATGGCTACACCTTC.

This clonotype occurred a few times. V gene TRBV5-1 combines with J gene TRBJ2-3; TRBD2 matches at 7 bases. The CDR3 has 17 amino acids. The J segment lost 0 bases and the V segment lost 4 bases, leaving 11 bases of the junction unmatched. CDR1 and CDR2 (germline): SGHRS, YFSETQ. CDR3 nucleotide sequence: TGCGCCAGCAGCGACCGCCGGGACTACCGTAGCACAGATACGCAGTATTTT. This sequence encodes CASSDRRDYRSTDTQYF. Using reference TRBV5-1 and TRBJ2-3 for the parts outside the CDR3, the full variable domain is KAGVTQTPRYLIKTRGQQVTLSCSPISGHRSVSWYQQTPGQGLQFLFEYFSETQRNKGNFPGRFSGRQFSNSRSEMNVSTLELGDSALYLCASSDRRDYRSTDTQYFGPGTRLTVL.

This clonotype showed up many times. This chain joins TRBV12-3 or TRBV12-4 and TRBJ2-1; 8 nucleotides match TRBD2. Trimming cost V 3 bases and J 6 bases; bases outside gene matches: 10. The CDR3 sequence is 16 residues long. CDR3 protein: CASSFGAGGLVNEQFF. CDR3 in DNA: TGTGCCAGCAGTTTTGGGGCGGGAGGATTGGTCAATGAGCAGTTCTTC.

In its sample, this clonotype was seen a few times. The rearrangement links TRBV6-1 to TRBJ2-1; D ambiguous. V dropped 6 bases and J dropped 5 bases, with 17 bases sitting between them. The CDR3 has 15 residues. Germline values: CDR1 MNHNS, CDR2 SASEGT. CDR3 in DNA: TGTGCCAGCAGCCTAGGGTTGGGTGTGGACAATGAGCAGTTCTTC. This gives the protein CASSLGLGVDNEQFF.

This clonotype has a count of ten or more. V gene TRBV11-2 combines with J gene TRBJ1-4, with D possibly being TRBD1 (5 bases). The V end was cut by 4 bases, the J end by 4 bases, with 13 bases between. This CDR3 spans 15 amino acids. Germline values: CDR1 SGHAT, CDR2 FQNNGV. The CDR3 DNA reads TGTGCCAGCAGCTCGACGGGACTGCTTAATGAAAAACTGTTTTTT. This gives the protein CASSSTGLLNEKLFF.

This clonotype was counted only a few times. The CDR3 protein is CASSLIGRVNYGYTF. The CDR3 region has the DNA TGCGCCAGCAGCTTGATCGGCAGGGTTAACTATGGCTACACCTTC. The chain joins TRBV5-1 to TRBJ1-2; maybe TRBD1 (5 bases). Germline-derived CDR1 and CDR2 are SGHRS and YFSETQ. The CDR3 is 15 residues long. Deletions cut 1 base from V and 1 base from J, with 11 bases between.